The 9 T cell receptor beta chains given below trace back to one sample, sequenced in a study of beta chain features in type 1 diabetes. Every bit of the isolated RNA underwent reverse transcription, so sequencing read expressed TCRB transcripts. TCRdb's table, derived via immunoSEQ multiplex PCR, lists solely in-frame clones and lacks some. The data show about 650,000 clones, over 10% seen once. Their antigen targets remain unknown. Study-wide points: TCRB CDR3 length was moderately but significantly reduced in all four CD4+ subsets of Type 1 diabetes patients.

Sequencing input: naive CD4+ T cells from blood. These TCRs come from a man aged 25-45 years with type 1 diabetes.

V and J are TRBV18 and TRBJ2-5, with 11 positions matching TRBD2. Trimming took 3 bases from V and 5 from J; bases not matched to a gene: 5. Germline CDR1 and CDR2: KGHSH and LQKENI. CDR3 length: 15 amino acids. This CDR3 is CASSPARTSGETQYF. In nucleotides, the CDR3 is TGTGCCAGCTCACCGGCAAGGACTAGCGGGGAGACCCAGTACTTC. The full variable domain, completed using reference TRBV18 and TRBJ2-5, is NAGVMQNPRHLVRRRGQEARLRCSPMKGHSHVYWYRQLPEEGLKFMVYLQKENIIDESGMPKERFSAEFPKEGPSILRIQQVVRGDSAAYFCASSPARTSGETQYFGPGTRLLVL.

This rearrangement joins TRBV11-1 to TRBJ2-2; 9 bases align to TRBD1. Germline V gene data show CDR1 as SGHAT and CDR2 as FQDESV (reference sequence). With V trimmed by 2 bases and J by 0 bases, 1 base remained unmatched. This CDR3 comprises 16 residues. The CDR3 region has the DNA TGTGCCAGCAGCTTAAGGACAGGGGCGAACACCGGGGAGCTGTTTTTT. Translation gives CASSLRTGANTGELFF.

This clone was seen only a few times. The CDR3 sequence: CASSVGSQWAGELFF. The CDR3 DNA follows: TGTGCCAGCAGTGTTGGCAGCCAATGGGCCGGGGAGCTGTTTTTT. The genes are TRBV25-1 and TRBJ2-2, with no clear D. V was cut by 4 bases and J by 6 bases, with 15 bases left in between. CDR1 and CDR2 from the germline V gene are MGHDK and SYGVNS. CDR3 length: 15 residues.

The chain employs TRBV25-1 and TRBJ1-1, with TRBD1 identical over 8 bases. Trimming took 8 bases from V and 2 from J; bases not matched to a gene: 4. The CDR3 length is 13 residues. Germline CDR1 MGHDK, CDR2 SYGVNS. The CDR3 reads CASVGQGNTEAFF. The CDR3 nucleotides are TGTGCCAGCGTCGGACAGGGCAACACTGAAGCTTTCTTT.

The chain has TRBV5-1 and TRBJ1-1; 8 bases are shared with TRBD1. Germline CDR1 and CDR2: SGHRS and YFSETQ. The length of the CDR3 is 13 residues. The trim removed 4 bases at V and 3 bases at J, leaving 2 bases unmatched. CDR3 protein: CASSKGQDTEAFF. The CDR3 DNA follows: TGCGCCAGCAGCAAGGGACAGGACACTGAAGCTTTCTTT.

This clone has a handful of counts. This chain links TRBV6-6 with TRBJ2-5; perhaps TRBD2 as D (5 bases). Germline V gene data show CDR1 as MNHNY and CDR2 as SVGAGI (reference sequence). The CDR3 spans 13 residues. The V end was cut by 6 bases, the J end by 4 bases, with 12 bases between. Here the CDR3 reads CASSSAGGETQYF. The CDR3, as DNA: TGTGCCAGCAGCTCCGCGGGTGGAGAGACCCAGTACTTC.

This clone was counted between two and nine times. Other DNA sequences within the sample encode an identical CDR3. The CDR3, as DNA: TGCAGCGTCTCAGGGGGTGCAGAGACCCAGTACTTC. Residues: CSVSGGAETQYF. V gene TRBV29-1 combines with J gene TRBJ2-5, with TRBD1 matching over 7 bases. J was trimmed by 4 bases and V by 6 bases; bases with no gene match: 5. Germline CDR1 SQVTM, CDR2 ANQGSEA. The CDR3 runs 12 residues.

The chain couples TRBV9 to TRBJ2-3; D gene ambiguous. The CDR3 has 14 amino acids. Germline CDR1 SGDLS, CDR2 YYNGEE. V lost 2 bases to trimming and J lost 0 bases, with 7 bases between them. The CDR3 DNA is TGTGCCAGCAGCGTTGGATTTAGCACAGATACGCAGTATTTT. This encodes CASSVGFSTDTQYF.

The V gene is TRBV4-3, the J gene TRBJ1-3; D ambiguous. This CDR3 has 15 residues. CDR1 LGHNA and CDR2 YSLEER come from the germline V gene. Trimming left V 1 base short and J 0 bases short, with 7 bases between. CDR3 coding DNA: TGCGCCAGCAGCCAAGGTCGAGGCTCTGGAAACACCATATATTTT. It yields the protein CASSQGRGSGNTIYF.